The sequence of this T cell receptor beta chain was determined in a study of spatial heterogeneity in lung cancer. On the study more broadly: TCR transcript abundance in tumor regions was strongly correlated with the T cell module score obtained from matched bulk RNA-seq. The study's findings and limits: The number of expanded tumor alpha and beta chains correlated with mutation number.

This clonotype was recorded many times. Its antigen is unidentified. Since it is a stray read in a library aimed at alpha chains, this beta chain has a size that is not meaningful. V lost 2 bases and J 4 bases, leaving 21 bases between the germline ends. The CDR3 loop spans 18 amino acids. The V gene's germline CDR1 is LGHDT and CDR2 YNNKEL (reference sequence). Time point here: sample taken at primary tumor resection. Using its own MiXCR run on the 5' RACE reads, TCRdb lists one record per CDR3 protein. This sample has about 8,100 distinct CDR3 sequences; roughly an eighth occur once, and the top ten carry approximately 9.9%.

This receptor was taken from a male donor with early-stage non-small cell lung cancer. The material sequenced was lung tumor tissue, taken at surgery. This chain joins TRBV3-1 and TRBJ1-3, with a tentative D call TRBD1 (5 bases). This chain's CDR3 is CASSQFANPAGGGNTIYF. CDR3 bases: TGTGCCAGCAGCCAATTTGCGAACCCGGCCGGGGGAGGAAACACCATATATTTT.